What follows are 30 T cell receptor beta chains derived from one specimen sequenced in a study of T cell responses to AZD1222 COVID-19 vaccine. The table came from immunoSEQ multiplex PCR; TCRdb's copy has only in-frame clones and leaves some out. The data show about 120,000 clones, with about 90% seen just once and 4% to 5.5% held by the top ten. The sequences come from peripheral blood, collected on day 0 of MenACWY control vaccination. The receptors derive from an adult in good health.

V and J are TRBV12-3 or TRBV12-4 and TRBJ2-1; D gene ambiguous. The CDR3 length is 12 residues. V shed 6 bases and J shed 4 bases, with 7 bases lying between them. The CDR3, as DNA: TGTGCCAGCAGAGGAACTTACAATGAGCAGTTCTTC. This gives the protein CASRGTYNEQFF.

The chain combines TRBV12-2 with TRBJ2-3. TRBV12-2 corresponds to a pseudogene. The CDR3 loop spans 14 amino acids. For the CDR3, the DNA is TGTGCAAGTCGCTTAGTTAACTGGGGGGATACGCAGTATTTT. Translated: CASRLVNWGDTQYF.

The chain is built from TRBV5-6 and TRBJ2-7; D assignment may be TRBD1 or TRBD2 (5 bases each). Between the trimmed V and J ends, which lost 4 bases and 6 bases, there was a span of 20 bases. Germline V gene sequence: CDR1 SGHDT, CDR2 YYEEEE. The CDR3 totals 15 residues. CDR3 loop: CASSPSGTPNGEQYV. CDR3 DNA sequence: TGTGCCAGCAGCCCGTCCGGGACCCCCAACGGCGAGCAGTACGTC.

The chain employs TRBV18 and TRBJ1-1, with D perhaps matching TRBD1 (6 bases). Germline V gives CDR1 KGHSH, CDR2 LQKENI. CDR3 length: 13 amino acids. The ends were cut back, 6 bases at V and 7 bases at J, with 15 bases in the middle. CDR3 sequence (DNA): TGTGCCAGCTCCGGGGGCGCAATGGGTGAAGCTTTCTTT. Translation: CASSGGAMGEAFF.

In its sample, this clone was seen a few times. The CDR3 region has the DNA TGCGCCAGCAGCTCTCAGGGAGCGAACGAGCAGTACTTC. This encodes CASSSQGANEQYF. V usage is TRBV5-1 and J usage is TRBJ2-7; either TRBD1 or TRBD2 may supply D (5 bases each). Per the germline V gene, CDR1 is SGHRS and CDR2 is YFSETQ. With 3 bases removed from V and 5 bases from J, the gap between germline ends came to 12 bases. The CDR3 extends over 13 amino acids.

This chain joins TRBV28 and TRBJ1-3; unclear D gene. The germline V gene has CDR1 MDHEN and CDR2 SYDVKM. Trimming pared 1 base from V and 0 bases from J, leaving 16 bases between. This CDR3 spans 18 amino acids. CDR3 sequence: CASSLSFTLKASGNTIYF. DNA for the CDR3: TGTGCCAGCAGTTTATCCTTCACCCTAAAAGCCTCTGGAAACACCATATATTTT.

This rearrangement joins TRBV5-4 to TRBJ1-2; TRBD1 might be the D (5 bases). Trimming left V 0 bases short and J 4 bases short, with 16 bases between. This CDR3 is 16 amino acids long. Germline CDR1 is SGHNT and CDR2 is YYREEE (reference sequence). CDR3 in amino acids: CASSLGVNRIPYGYTF. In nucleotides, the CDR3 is TGTGCCAGCAGCTTGGGGGTCAACAGGATACCCTATGGCTACACCTTC.

CDR3 amino acids: CASSPSGQAPYEQYV. In DNA, the CDR3 is TGTGCCAGCAGCCCCTCCGGACAGGCGCCCTACGAGCAGTACGTC. The V call is TRBV7-9, the J call TRBJ2-7, with 7 bases lining up with TRBD1. Losses at the gene ends were 5 bases for V and 2 bases for J; bases not matched to a gene: 9. Germline V gene data show CDR1 as SEHNR and CDR2 as FQNEAQ (reference sequence). The CDR3 runs to 15 residues.

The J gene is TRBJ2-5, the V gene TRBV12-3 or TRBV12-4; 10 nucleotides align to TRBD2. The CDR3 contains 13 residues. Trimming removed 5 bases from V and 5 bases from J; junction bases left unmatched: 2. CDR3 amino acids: CASSAAGGETQYF. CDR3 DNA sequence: TGTGCCAGCAGTGCAGCGGGAGGGGAGACCCAGTACTTC.

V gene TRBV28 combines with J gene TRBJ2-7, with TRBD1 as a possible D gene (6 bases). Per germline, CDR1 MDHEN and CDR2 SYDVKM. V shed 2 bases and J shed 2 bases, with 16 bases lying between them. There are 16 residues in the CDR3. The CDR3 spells CASSLGGAGVTYEQYF. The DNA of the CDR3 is TGTGCCAGCAGTTTAGGTGGGGCAGGGGTAACCTACGAGCAGTACTTC.

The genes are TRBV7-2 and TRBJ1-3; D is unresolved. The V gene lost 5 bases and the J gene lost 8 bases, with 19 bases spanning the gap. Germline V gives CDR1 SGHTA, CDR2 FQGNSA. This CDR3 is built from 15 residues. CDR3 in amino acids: CASSPSRHYSDTIYF. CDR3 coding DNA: TGTGCCAGCAGCCCATCCAGGCACTACTCTGACACCATATATTTT.

The CDR3, as DNA: TGTGCCAGCTTAAGAGGCGAGCGGGGGGGCAGGGTTACAGATACGCAGTATTTT. Protein product: CASLRGERGGRVTDTQYF. V gene TRBV2 combines with J gene TRBJ2-3, with TRBD2 matching 10 bases. V trimming: 8 bases; J trimming: 3 bases; junction bases outside the gene matches: 17. This CDR3 comprises 18 residues. In germline, CDR1 is SNHLY, CDR2 FYNNEI. The full variable domain, its missing parts supplied by reference TRBV2 and TRBJ2-3, is EPEVTQTPSHQVTQMGQEVILRCVPISNHLYFYWYRQILGQKVEFLVSFYNNEISEKSEIFDDQFSVERPDGSNFTLKIRSTKLEDSAMYFCASLRGERGGRVTDTQYFGPGTRLTVL.

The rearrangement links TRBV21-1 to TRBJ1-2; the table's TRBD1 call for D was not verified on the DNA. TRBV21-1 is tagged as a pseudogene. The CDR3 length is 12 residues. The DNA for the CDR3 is TGTGCCTCTAGACAGGGATTCGGTGGCTACACCTTC. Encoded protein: CASRQGFGGYTF.

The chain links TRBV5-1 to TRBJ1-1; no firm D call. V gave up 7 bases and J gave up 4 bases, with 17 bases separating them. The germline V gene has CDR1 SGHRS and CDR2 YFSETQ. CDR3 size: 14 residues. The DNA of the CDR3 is TGCGCCAGCCGCGCGGTACCGGGGAGCACTGAAGCTTTCTTT. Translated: CASRAVPGSTEAFF.

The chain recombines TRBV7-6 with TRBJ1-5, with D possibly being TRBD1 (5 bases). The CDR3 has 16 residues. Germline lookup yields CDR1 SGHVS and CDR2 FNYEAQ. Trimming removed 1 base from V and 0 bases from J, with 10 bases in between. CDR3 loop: CASSLGDSNSNQPQHF. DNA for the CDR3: TGTGCCAGCAGCTTAGGAGACAGCAATAGCAATCAGCCCCAGCATTTT.

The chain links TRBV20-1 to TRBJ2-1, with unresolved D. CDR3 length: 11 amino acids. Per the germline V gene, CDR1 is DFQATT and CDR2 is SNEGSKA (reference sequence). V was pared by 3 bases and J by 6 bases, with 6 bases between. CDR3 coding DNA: TGCAGTGCTAGCCCCGGCAATGAGCAGTTCTTC. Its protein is CSASPGNEQFF.

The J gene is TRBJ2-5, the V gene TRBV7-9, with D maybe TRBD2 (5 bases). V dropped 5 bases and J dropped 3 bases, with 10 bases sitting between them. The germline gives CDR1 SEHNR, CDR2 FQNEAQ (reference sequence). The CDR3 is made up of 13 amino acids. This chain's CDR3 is CASSPRTEETQYF. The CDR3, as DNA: TGTGCCAGCAGCCCCCGGACTGAAGAGACCCAGTACTTC. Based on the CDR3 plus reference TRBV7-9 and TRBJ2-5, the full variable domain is DTGVSQNPRHKITKRGQNVTFRCDPISEHNRLYWYRQTLGQGPEFLTYFQNEAQLEKSRLLSDRFSAERPKGSFSTLEIQRTEQGDSAMYLCASSPRTEETQYFGPGTRLLVL.

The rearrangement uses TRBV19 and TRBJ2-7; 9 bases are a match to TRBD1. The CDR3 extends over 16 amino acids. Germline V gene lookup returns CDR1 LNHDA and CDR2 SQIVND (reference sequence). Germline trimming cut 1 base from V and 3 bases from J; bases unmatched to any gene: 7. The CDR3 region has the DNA TGTGCCAGTAGTATAGTACCGGGACAGGGATACTACGAGCAGTACTTC. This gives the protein CASSIVPGQGYYEQYF.

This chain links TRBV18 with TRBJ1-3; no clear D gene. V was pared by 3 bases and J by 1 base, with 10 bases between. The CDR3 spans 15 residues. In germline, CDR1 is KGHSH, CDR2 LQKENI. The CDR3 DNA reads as TGTGCCAGCTCACCTGAATTGGGTTCTGGAAACACCATATATTTT. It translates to CASSPELGSGNTIYF. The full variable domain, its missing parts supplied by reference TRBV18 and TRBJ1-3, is NAGVMQNPRHLVRRRGQEARLRCSPMKGHSHVYWYRQLPEEGLKFMVYLQKENIIDESGMPKERFSAEFPKEGPSILRIQQVVRGDSAAYFCASSPELGSGNTIYFGEGSWLTVV.

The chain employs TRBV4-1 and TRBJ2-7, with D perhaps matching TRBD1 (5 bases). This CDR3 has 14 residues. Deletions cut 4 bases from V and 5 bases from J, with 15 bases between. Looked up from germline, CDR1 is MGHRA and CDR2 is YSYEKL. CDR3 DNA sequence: TGCGCCAGCAGCCGCTTGGGCAGGGTTGACGAGCAGTACTTC. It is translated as CASSRLGRVDEQYF.

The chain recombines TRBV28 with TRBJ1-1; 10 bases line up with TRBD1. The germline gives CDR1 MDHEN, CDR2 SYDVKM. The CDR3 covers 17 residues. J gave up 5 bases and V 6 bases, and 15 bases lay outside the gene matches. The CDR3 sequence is CASRPNPPGTGVTEAFF. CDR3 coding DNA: TGTGCCAGCAGACCTAACCCCCCAGGGACAGGGGTTACTGAAGCTTTCTTT.

The DNA of the CDR3 is TGTGCCAGCAGCTGGGGACAGTCTAACTATGGCTACACCTTC. Translated, it gives CASSWGQSNYGYTF. The J gene is TRBJ1-2, the V gene TRBV7-2; TRBD1 aligns across 7 bases. The germline V gene encodes CDR1 SGHTA and CDR2 FQGNSA. V was pared by 4 bases and J by 0 bases, with 2 bases of the junction left unmatched. The CDR3 spans 14 residues.

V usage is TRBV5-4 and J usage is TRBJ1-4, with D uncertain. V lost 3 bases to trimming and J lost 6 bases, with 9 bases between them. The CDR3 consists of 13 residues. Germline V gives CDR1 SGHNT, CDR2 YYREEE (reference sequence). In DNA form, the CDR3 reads TGTGCCAGCAGCTCATCCATATATGAAAAACTGTTTTTT. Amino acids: CASSSSIYEKLFF. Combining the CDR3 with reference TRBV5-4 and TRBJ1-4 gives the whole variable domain ETGVTQSPTHLIKTRGQQVTLRCSSQSGHNTVSWYQQALGQGPQFIFQYYREEENGRGNFPPRFSGLQFPNYSSELNVNALELDDSALYLCASSSSIYEKLFFGSGTQLSVL.

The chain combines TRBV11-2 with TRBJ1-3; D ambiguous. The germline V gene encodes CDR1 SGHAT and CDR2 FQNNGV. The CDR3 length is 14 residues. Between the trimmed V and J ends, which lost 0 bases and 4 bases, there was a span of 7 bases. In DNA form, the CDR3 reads TGTGCCAGCAGCTTAGAGGGCTCAGGAAACACCATATATTTT. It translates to CASSLEGSGNTIYF. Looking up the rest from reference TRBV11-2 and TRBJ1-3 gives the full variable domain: EAGVAQSPRYKIIEKRQSVAFWCNPISGHATLYWYQQILGQGPKLLIQFQNNGVVDDSQLPKDRFSAERLKGVDSTLKIQPAKLEDSAVYLCASSLEGSGNTIYFGEGSWLTVV.

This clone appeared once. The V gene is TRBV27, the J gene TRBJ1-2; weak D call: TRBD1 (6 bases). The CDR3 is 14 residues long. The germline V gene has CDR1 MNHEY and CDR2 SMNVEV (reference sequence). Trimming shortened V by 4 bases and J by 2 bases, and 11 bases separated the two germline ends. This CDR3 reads CASSSSGTNYGYTF. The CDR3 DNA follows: TGTGCCAGCAGTTCATCCGGGACAAACTATGGCTACACCTTC.

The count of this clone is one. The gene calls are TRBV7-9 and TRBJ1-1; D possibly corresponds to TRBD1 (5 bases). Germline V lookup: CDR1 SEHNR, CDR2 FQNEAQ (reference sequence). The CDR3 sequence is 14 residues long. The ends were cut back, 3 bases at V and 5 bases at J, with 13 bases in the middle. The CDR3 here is CASSLPRVGTEAFF. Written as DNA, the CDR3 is TGTGCCAGCAGCTTGCCCAGGGTGGGGACTGAAGCTTTCTTT.

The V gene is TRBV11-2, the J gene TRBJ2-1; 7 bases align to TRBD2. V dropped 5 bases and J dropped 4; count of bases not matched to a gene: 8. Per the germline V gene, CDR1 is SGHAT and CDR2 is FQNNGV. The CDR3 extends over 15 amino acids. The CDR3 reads CASSPLRESYNEQFF. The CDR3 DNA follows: TGTGCCAGCAGCCCCTTGCGGGAGTCTTACAATGAGCAGTTCTTC.

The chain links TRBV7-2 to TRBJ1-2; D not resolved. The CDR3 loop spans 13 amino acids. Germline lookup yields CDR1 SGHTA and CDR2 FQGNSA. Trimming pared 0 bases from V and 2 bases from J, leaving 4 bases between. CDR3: CASSLAGNYGYTF. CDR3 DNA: TGTGCCAGCAGCTTAGCAGGAAACTATGGCTACACCTTC.

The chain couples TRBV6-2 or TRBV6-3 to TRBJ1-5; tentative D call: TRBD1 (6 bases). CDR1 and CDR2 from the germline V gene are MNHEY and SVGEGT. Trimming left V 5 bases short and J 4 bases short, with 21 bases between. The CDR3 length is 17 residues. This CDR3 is CASSKVGLRDKNQPQHF. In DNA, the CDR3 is TGTGCCAGCAGTAAGGTTGGCCTCCGGGACAAAAATCAGCCCCAGCATTTT.

CDR3 in DNA: TGTGCCAGCAGTAACAGGGAGAACACTGAAGCTTTCTTT. Translation: CASSNRENTEAFF. The chain carries TRBV27 and TRBJ1-1; a possible D gene is TRBD1 (6 bases). CDR3 length equals 13 residues. Per germline, CDR1 MNHEY and CDR2 SMNVEV (reference sequence). V was clipped by 5 bases and J by 1 base, with 8 bases between them.